This TCR beta chain was sequenced in a study of OX40 agonist ivuxolimab in advanced cancers. About the research overall: An agonistic human IgG2 monoclonal antibody against OX40 (CD134) was given. Every 2 weeks, patients got intravenous ivuxolimab at one of six dose levels (0.01-10 mg/kg). Regarding the study as a whole: CD4+ and CD8+ blood T cells expanded clonally by week 6 at 0.1 to 3.0 mg/kg.

Patients with autoimmune history or systemic immunosuppression were excluded. Between the trimmed V and J ends, which lost 4 bases and 3 bases, there was a span of 9 bases. The CDR3 runs to 13 residues. Germline CDR1 and CDR2: SEHNR and FQNEAQ (reference sequence). Sequenced by immunoSEQ multiplex PCR; TCRdb stores in-frame clones only, minus some. The sample includes over 70,000 clones, around 93% seen only once; the top ten take roughly an eighth. As for this clone: Its matching antigen is unknown.

Sequencing used CD4+ or CD8+ T cells sorted from blood, obtained in a trial of the OX40 agonist ivuxolimab. This clonotype was sampled from an adult with an advanced solid tumor such as melanoma, head and neck, liver or kidney cancer. V is TRBV7-9 and J is TRBJ1-1; unclear D gene. Here the CDR3 DNA reads TGTGCCAGCAGCTCCGGACTGCACACTGAAGCTTTCTTT. Amino acid sequence: CASSSGLHTEAFF.